Listed here is a single T cell receptor beta chain. Its antigen remains unknown. CD8+ and CD4+ T cells from blood underwent TCR beta sequencing. FACS was used to enrich TEMRA cells, whereas the CD8+ and CD4+ T cells were obtained by negative isolation. CDR1 SGDLS and CDR2 YYNGEE come from the germline V gene. V was clipped by 3 bases and J by 2 bases, with 12 bases between them. The CDR3 consists of 14 residues. With random hexamers, 0.5 to 1 ug RNA was reverse transcribed. Across 54 Vbeta and 13 Jbeta, TCR beta CDR3 was amplified with immunoSEQ multiplex PCR. MiXCR, run by TCRdb on the immunoSEQ multiplex PCR reads, gives a single entry per CDR3 protein. The table lists around 300,000 distinct CDR3 sequences, approximately 90% of them singletons, with about 0.17% in the top ten. The entry originates in a study of CD8 T cells in Susac syndrome. Notes on the study in general: As acknowledged by the study, its TCR sequencing and HLA analysis included a relatively small number of individuals.

The rearrangement links TRBV9 to TRBJ2-7; D is possibly TRBD1 (6 bases). Sequenced input: CD8+ T cells from PBMCs. The clonotype originates from a human donor with multiple sclerosis. For the CDR3, the DNA is TGTGCCAGCAGCGCAGGGGTAACACCCTACGAGCAGTACTTC. As protein: CASSAGVTPYEQYF.